These 13 T cell receptor beta chains were sequenced from one sample in a study of early T cells in non-severe SARS-CoV-2 infection. TCRdb reprocessed the 5' RACE reads with MiXCR, giving one entry per CDR3 protein. This table has roughly 48,000 distinct CDR3 sequences, roughly 8% appearing once. The sample comprised whole blood. These TCRs come from an adult who was a healthcare worker with PCR-confirmed SARS-CoV-2 infection or an uninfected control (not recorded which).

This clonotype was seen at least ten times. J is TRBJ1-3 and V is TRBV4-1; D is ambiguous. The length of the CDR3 is 14 residues. Germline lookup yields CDR1 MGHRA and CDR2 YSYEKL. Trimming took 4 bases from V and 2 from J, leaving 9 bases between them. The CDR3 DNA sequence: TGCGCCAGCAGCCGTCTAGGGACTGGAAACACCATATATTTT. Encoded protein: CASSRLGTGNTIYF.

This clonotype came up many times. This rearrangement joins TRBV4-2 to TRBJ2-7; 9 bases fit TRBD2. This CDR3 region has 16 residues. V lost 4 bases and J lost 2; bases outside the gene matches: 9. Germline CDR1 LGHNA, CDR2 YNFKEQ. Written as DNA, the CDR3 is TGTGCCAGCAGCCTCCCCTTAGCGGGGGAAGCCTACGAGCAGTACTTC. Encoded protein: CASSLPLAGEAYEQYF.

The chain joins TRBV15 to TRBJ1-1, with a possible D match to TRBD1 (6 bases). V lost 5 bases to trimming and J lost 5 bases, with 18 bases between them. The germline V gene encodes CDR1 LNHNV and CDR2 YYDKDF (reference sequence). The CDR3 is 15 amino acids. CDR3 sequence: CATSPQTLRGTEAFF. The DNA of the CDR3 is TGTGCCACCAGCCCCCAGACACTGAGGGGGACTGAAGCTTTCTTT.

In regard to this clonotype: A read error may produce the germline difference seen at one junction end. The rearrangement joins TRBV7-7 to TRBJ2-5, with D perhaps matching TRBD1 (5 bases). There are 16 residues in the CDR3. CDR1 is SSHAT, CDR2 FNYEAQ, per germline (reference sequence). CDR3 in DNA: TGTGCTAGCAGCCCAGGGCCGGCAGCACACCAAGAGACCCAGTACTTC. Its protein product is CASSPGPAAHQETQYF.

This clonotype turned up a few times. V and J are TRBV7-2 and TRBJ2-7; TRBD2 aligns across 10 bases. J gave up 2 bases and V 2 bases, and 3 bases lay outside the gene matches. CDR1 is SGHTA and CDR2 is FQGNSA in the germline V gene. The CDR3 spans 15 residues. As DNA, the CDR3 is TGTGCCAGCAGCTTATACCTAGCGGGGGCCTACGAGCAGTACTTC. Translating gives CASSLYLAGAYEQYF.

This clonotype appeared a few times. The chain links TRBV5-6 to TRBJ1-2; possible D gene TRBD1, 5 bases. The CDR3 has 14 amino acids. CDR1 is SGHDT, CDR2 YYEEEE, per germline. The germline V and J ends were trimmed by 3 bases and 5 bases, with 14 bases remaining between them. The CDR3 region has the DNA TGTGCCAGCAGCTCACTGGGGCTCGCGTATGGCTACACCTTC. This codes for CASSSLGLAYGYTF.

This clonotype was counted between two and nine times. This chain joins TRBV5-5 and TRBJ2-7, with D possibly TRBD2 on 6 matching bases. V shed 0 bases and J shed 2 bases, with 15 bases lying between them. CDR1 is SGHKS, CDR2 YYEKEE, per germline (reference sequence). CDR3 length: 16 amino acids. This CDR3 reads CASSLGGPGLTYEQYF. Written as DNA, the CDR3 is TGTGCCAGCAGCTTGGGAGGTCCGGGACTCACCTACGAGCAGTACTTC.

This clonotype has at least ten counts. The chain joins TRBV7-6 to TRBJ1-2; TRBD1 is a possible D gene (6 bases). The CDR3 totals 15 residues. Deletions cut 1 base from V and 7 bases from J, with 16 bases between. Germline V gene sequence: CDR1 SGHVS, CDR2 FNYEAQ. CDR3 sequence (DNA): TGTGCCAGCAGCTTAGGAACCGGGGGCGCGGGTGGCTACACCTTC. It translates to CASSLGTGGAGGYTF.

Ten or more counts support this clonotype. V and J are TRBV12-3 or TRBV12-4 and TRBJ1-1; D is possibly TRBD1 (6 bases). The CDR3 spans 14 residues. V was trimmed by 8 bases and J by 0 bases, leaving 13 bases between them. The CDR3 DNA reads TGTGCCAGCTACTTGGACAGCTTGAACACTGAAGCTTTCTTT. As protein: CASYLDSLNTEAFF.

This clonotype appeared a few times. V is TRBV14 and J is TRBJ2-5, with D possibly being TRBD2 (6 bases). The CDR3 loop spans 14 amino acids. Germline-derived CDR1 and CDR2 are SGHDN and FVKESK. Trimming left V 4 bases short and J 10 bases short, with 19 bases between. In DNA form, the CDR3 reads TGTGCCAGCAGCCCACATGGCGGGGTACGGGACCAGTACTTC. Amino acid sequence: CASSPHGGVRDQYF.

The DNA of the CDR3 is TGTGCCAGCAGACTTACAAGCAGATTTGAAGCTTTCTTT. It translates to CASRLTSRFEAFF. This chain uses TRBV28 with TRBJ1-1; D is uncertain. CDR1 is MDHEN, CDR2 SYDVKM, per germline. The CDR3 loop spans 13 amino acids. V was cut by 6 bases and J by 7 bases, with 15 bases left in between.

The chain links TRBV11-2 to TRBJ2-3; 9 bases line up with TRBD2. Germline assignment: CDR1 SGHAT and CDR2 FQNNGV. CDR3 length equals 14 residues. J lost 5 bases, V lost 4 bases, and 4 bases had no gene match. The CDR3 spells CASSSAGGLDTQYF. CDR3 DNA: TGTGCCAGCAGCTCCGCGGGGGGGCTAGATACGCAGTATTTT.

By proportion, this clonotype is medium-sized. CDR3 coding DNA: TGCAGTGCTACCGACGTTATTGGCAATCAGCCCCAGCATTTT. This sequence encodes CSATDVIGNQPQHF. The chain combines TRBV20-1 with TRBJ1-5; no reliable D call. The CDR3 extends over 14 amino acids. Trimming stripped 4 bases from V and 2 bases from J, with 12 bases between. CDR1 is DFQATT and CDR2 is SNEGSKA in the germline V gene (reference sequence).